This entry lists 25 T cell receptor beta chains sequenced from one sample in a study of human T cells and chemical hapten exposure (dated by TCRdb to the early 2020s). The time point label corresponds to: patch test 1, 2 weeks after DPC sensitization. The treatment or condition label here, explained by the study, means: therapeutic diphenylcyclopropenone sensitization with weekly scalp DPC. The library was produced with RACE. Sequencing was performed on a NextSeq 500. TCRdb reprocessed the public reads (quality trimming at Q25 with fastp, clone calling with MiXCR) and kept in-frame beta chains. Rows are unified per CDR3 protein, each entry keeping the most common DNA and genes. The sample profile shows 370,000 or so distinct CDR3 sequences; around 5% of them were found once. Of the sample, about 2.2% is held by the ten largest clones. The specimen was whole blood, collected in connection with sensitization to the hapten diphenylcyclopropenone (DPC). All receptors come from a woman between 50 and 59 years old with alopecia areata. Some clones in this sample may be carry-over from other donors' samples.

This clonotype was counted between two and nine times. The V gene is TRBV29-1, the J gene TRBJ2-1; TRBD2 aligns across 10 bases. The CDR3 contains 12 residues. The germline CDR1 and CDR2 sequences are SQVTM and ANQGSEA. V trimming: 2 bases; J trimming: 15 bases; junction bases outside the gene matches: 7. Written as DNA, the CDR3 is TGCAGCGTTGAACGTAGCGGGAGGTCCCGGTTCTTC. It specifies CSVERSGRSRFF.

This clonotype was observed a handful of times. V gene TRBV11-2 combines with J gene TRBJ1-1; no definite D call. The V end lost 3 bases, the J end lost 6 bases, and 8 bases lay between the germline ends. Germline values: CDR1 SGHAT, CDR2 FQNNGV. The length of the CDR3 is 12 residues. The CDR3 protein is CASSFQDPEAFF. DNA of the CDR3: TGTGCCAGCAGCTTTCAGGACCCTGAAGCTTTCTTT. The full variable domain, in which reference TRBV11-2 and TRBJ1-1 provide the parts outside the CDR3, is EAGVAQSPRYKIIEKRQSVAFWCNPISGHATLYWYQQILGQGPKLLIQFQNNGVVDDSQLPKDRFSAERLKGVDSTLKIQPAKLEDSAVYLCASSFQDPEAFFGQGTRLTVV.

This clonotype was picked up many times. This chain uses TRBV24-1 with TRBJ2-3; D remains unclear. Germline values: CDR1 KGHDR, CDR2 SFDVKD. Trimming took 3 bases from V and 4 from J, leaving 16 bases between them. The CDR3 is 16 amino acids. The CDR3 protein is CATSDPSRSVADTQYF. CDR3 in DNA: TGTGCCACCAGTGATCCGTCCCGATCAGTTGCAGATACGCAGTATTTT.

This clonotype was picked up a small number of times. The gene calls are TRBV7-9 and TRBJ2-2; D gene uncertain. The V gene lost 1 base and the J gene lost 8 bases, with 14 bases spanning the gap. This CDR3 comprises 15 residues. Germline loops: CDR1 SEHNR, CDR2 FQNEAQ (reference sequence). Here the CDR3 reads CASSLEWATTGELFF. CDR3 coding DNA: TGTGCCAGCAGCTTAGAGTGGGCAACGACAGGGGAGCTGTTTTTT. Based on the CDR3 plus reference TRBV7-9 and TRBJ2-2, the full variable domain is DTGVSQNPRHKITKRGQNVTFRCDPISEHNRLYWYRQTLGQGPEFLTYFQNEAQLEKSRLLSDRFSAERPKGSFSTLEIQRTEQGDSAMYLCASSLEWATTGELFFGEGSRLTVL.

This clonotype was found many times. V is TRBV28 and J is TRBJ1-1; D perhaps matches TRBD1 (6 bases). Between the trimmed V and J ends, which lost 4 bases and 6 bases, there was a span of 15 bases. The CDR3 spans 14 residues. Germline V gene sequence: CDR1 MDHEN, CDR2 SYDVKM. This CDR3 is CASSSITGFAEAFF. As DNA, the CDR3 is TGTGCCAGCAGTTCGATTACAGGGTTTGCTGAAGCTTTCTTT.

J is TRBJ2-2 and V is TRBV7-9; the match to TRBD1 covers 7 bases. Per germline, CDR1 SEHNR and CDR2 FQNEAQ (reference sequence). V was pared by 5 bases and J by 10 bases, with 4 bases of the junction left unmatched. The length of the CDR3 is 12 residues. In nucleotides, the CDR3 is TGTGCCAGCAGCCTCGGACAGGCGGAGCTGTTTTTT. This gives the protein CASSLGQAELFF.

This clonotype was detected ten times or more. The chain combines TRBV7-9 with TRBJ2-1; TRBD2 matches 8 bases. Germline assignment: CDR1 SEHNR and CDR2 FQNEAQ (reference sequence). J gave up 7 bases and V 5 bases, and 13 bases lay outside the gene matches. The CDR3 spans 16 residues. The CDR3 loop is CASSPEAGGVRNEQFF. The CDR3, as DNA: TGTGCCAGCAGCCCCGAGGCGGGGGGAGTTAGGAATGAGCAGTTCTTC.

This clonotype was seen a handful of times. The chain uses TRBV10-2 and TRBJ2-1; a weak D match, TRBD2 (7 bases). Looked up from germline, CDR1 is WSHSY and CDR2 is SAAADI. The CDR3 is 15 residues long. Deletions cut 7 bases from V and 7 bases from J, with 20 bases between. The CDR3 sequence: CASIKRGGLRNEQFF. The DNA for the CDR3 is TGCGCCAGCATAAAGAGGGGGGGCCTTAGGAATGAGCAGTTCTTC.

In this sample, this clonotype turned up a few times. V is TRBV29-1 and J is TRBJ2-5, with D perhaps matching TRBD1 or TRBD2 (5 bases each). From germline, CDR1 is SQVTM and CDR2 ANQGSEA. The ends were cut back, 2 bases at V and 2 bases at J, with 9 bases in the middle. The CDR3 loop spans 13 amino acids. CDR3 residues: CSVEKWGQETQYF. The CDR3, as DNA: TGCAGCGTTGAAAAGTGGGGGCAAGAGACCCAGTACTTC.

This clonotype was counted ten times or more. The chain has TRBV29-1 and TRBJ1-2; no reliable D call. Trimming took off 4 bases at V and 3 bases at J, with 6 bases between the two ends. CDR1 and CDR2 (germline): SQVTM, ANQGSEA. The CDR3 contains 11 residues. The CDR3, as DNA: TGCAGCGTTGGAGAGGACTATGGCTACACCTTC. This gives the protein CSVGEDYGYTF.

J is TRBJ2-7 and V is TRBV4-1; the D gene could be TRBD1 or TRBD2 (5 bases each). Trimming shortened V by 4 bases and J by 6 bases, and 13 bases separated the two germline ends. The CDR3 contains 13 residues. Germline assignment: CDR1 MGHRA and CDR2 YSYEKL. DNA for the CDR3: TGCGCCAGCAGCCTGGGACCGAGGGGCGAGCAGTACTTC. Amino acids: CASSLGPRGEQYF.

This clonotype showed up many times. The V and J genes are TRBV30 and TRBJ1-1, with a possible D match to TRBD1 (6 bases). Germline loops: CDR1 GTSNPN, CDR2 SVGIG (reference sequence). Trimming removed 4 bases at V and 4 bases at J, with 22 bases between. There are 16 residues in the CDR3. The CDR3 DNA follows: TGTGCCTGGAAGGCCTGGGGGCCTCAGCGGTCCACTGAAGCTTTCTTT. Translation gives CAWKAWGPQRSTEAFF.

V gene TRBV30 combines with J gene TRBJ2-2; D remains ambiguous. Looked up from germline, CDR1 is GTSNPN and CDR2 is SVGIG (reference sequence). The CDR3 has 14 amino acids. Deletions cut 3 bases from V and 1 base from J, with 9 bases between. CDR3 residues: CAWSPTLNTGELFF. DNA for the CDR3: TGTGCCTGGAGCCCGACTTTGAACACCGGGGAGCTGTTTTTT.

The sample holds many counts of this clonotype. This chain uses TRBV20-1 with TRBJ1-4, with 8 bases matching TRBD1. The CDR3 contains 14 residues. CDR1 is DFQATT, CDR2 SNEGSKA, per germline (reference sequence). Losses at the gene ends were 6 bases for V and 4 bases for J; bases not matched to a gene: 7. Here the CDR3 reads CSALGQGVNEKLFF. The DNA for the CDR3 is TGCAGTGCCCTTGGACAGGGCGTTAATGAAAAACTGTTTTTT.

This clonotype was seen a single time. A read error is possible here, since a much larger clone lies one base away. V and J are TRBV12-3 or TRBV12-4 and TRBJ2-6; tentatively, D is TRBD2 (5 bases). CDR3 length equals 16 residues. The CDR3 DNA reads TGTGTCAGCAGTTTCCCTCGGGGAGCGGGGGCCAACGTCCTGACTTTC. It yields the protein CVSSFPRGAGANVLTF.

This clonotype showed up many times. The V gene is TRBV20-1, the J gene TRBJ1-3, with D tentatively TRBD1 (6 bases). The germline CDR1 and CDR2 sequences are DFQATT and SNEGSKA (reference sequence). Trimming shortened V by 5 bases and J by 2 bases, and 10 bases separated the two germline ends. There are 13 residues in the CDR3. CDR3 DNA sequence: TGCAGTGCTGACGACAGGCCTGGAAACACCATATATTTT. It is translated as CSADDRPGNTIYF.

This clonotype was seen ten or more times. This sequence joins TRBV6-6 and TRBJ1-5; tentative D call: TRBD1 (5 bases). Germline V gene lookup returns CDR1 MNHNY and CDR2 SVGAGI (reference sequence). With 5 bases removed from V and 6 bases from J, the gap between germline ends came to 11 bases. The CDR3 loop spans 13 amino acids. This chain's CDR3 is CASSQGSGQPQHF. The CDR3 region has the DNA TGTGCCAGCAGTCAGGGTTCGGGTCAGCCCCAGCATTTT.

This clonotype was seen a handful of times. J is TRBJ1-2 and V is TRBV2, with D perhaps matching TRBD1 (5 bases). CDR1 SNHLY and CDR2 FYNNEI come from the germline V gene. The CDR3 has 13 residues. Trimming left V 6 bases short and J 5 bases short, with 13 bases between. The CDR3 is CASRNGQGYGYTF. CDR3 sequence (DNA): TGTGCCAGCAGGAATGGGCAGGGATATGGCTACACCTTC.

The table lists this clonotype with a count of one. The V gene is TRBV6-1, the J gene TRBJ1-4; D ambiguous. Trimming took off 8 bases at V and 0 bases at J, with 13 bases between the two ends. The CDR3 contains 15 residues. CDR1 and CDR2 from the germline V gene are MNHNS and SASEGT. DNA for the CDR3: TGTGCCAGCTGTGCGTTCAGTGCAACTAATGAAAAACTGTTTTTT. It codes for CASCAFSATNEKLFF.

The chain couples TRBV27 to TRBJ1-5; weak D call: TRBD1 (5 bases). Looked up from germline, CDR1 is MNHEY and CDR2 is SMNVEV (reference sequence). The CDR3 totals 14 residues. Trimming cost V 6 bases and J 7 bases, with 16 bases left between them. This chain's CDR3 is CASSHATDPQPQHF. Here the CDR3 DNA reads TGTGCCAGCAGCCATGCGACAGACCCCCAGCCCCAGCATTTT.

This clonotype has a count of ten or more. The CDR3 bases are TGTGCCAGCAGCTTAGCGGGGGGCCGCCAAGAGACCCAGTACTTC. Protein product: CASSLAGGRQETQYF. The chain has TRBV7-3 and TRBJ2-5; 8 bases are a match to TRBD2. Germline V gene lookup returns CDR1 SGHTA and CDR2 FQGTGA. V trimming: 2 bases; J trimming: 1 base; junction bases outside the gene matches: 3. This CDR3 has 15 amino acids.

In this sample, this clonotype turned up many times. This chain joins TRBV6-6 and TRBJ1-3; TRBD1 matches 9 bases. The CDR3 is 17 residues long. Per germline, CDR1 MNHNY and CDR2 SVGAGI (reference sequence). Trimming removed 4 bases from V and 0 bases from J; junction bases left unmatched: 7. The CDR3 loop reads CASSSDRGRVSGNTIYF. DNA for the CDR3: TGTGCCAGCAGTTCCGACAGGGGGAGAGTCTCTGGAAACACCATATATTTT.

This clonotype was detected ten times or more. V usage is TRBV7-6 and J usage is TRBJ2-7; 7 bases are shared with TRBD1. The CDR3 runs to 13 residues. The J segment lost 2 bases and the V segment lost 5 bases, leaving 3 bases of the junction unmatched. Germline V gene data show CDR1 as SGHVS and CDR2 as FNYEAQ. The CDR3 region is CASSTGTAYEQYF. CDR3 in DNA: TGTGCCAGCAGCACCGGGACAGCCTACGAGCAGTACTTC.

CDR3 DNA sequence: TGTGCCAGCAGCCGACTCCTAGGACAGGGTGGAAAACTGTTTTTT. It codes for CASSRLLGQGGKLFF. The chain employs TRBV7-2 and TRBJ1-4; 8 bases align to TRBD1. Germline assignment: CDR1 SGHTA and CDR2 FQGNSA. After removal of 5 bases from V and 10 bases from J, the junction contained 12 bases not matched to a gene. This CDR3 is built from 15 residues. Combining the CDR3 with reference TRBV7-2 and TRBJ1-4 gives the whole variable domain GAGVSQSPSNKVTEKGKDVELRCDPISGHTALYWYRQSLGQGLEFLIYFQGNSAPDKSGLPSDRFSAERTGGSVSTLTIQRTQQEDSAVYLCASSRLLGQGGKLFFGSGTQLSVL.

V gene TRBV28 combines with J gene TRBJ2-7; TRBD2 matches 10 bases. The CDR3 spans 13 residues. Losses at the gene ends were 6 bases for V and 5 bases for J; bases not matched to a gene: 4. Germline V gene lookup returns CDR1 MDHEN and CDR2 SYDVKM. CDR3 loop: CASRLAGVNEQYF. The CDR3 DNA is TGTGCCAGCAGGCTAGCGGGAGTGAACGAGCAGTACTTC. Full variable domain (remainder filled in from reference TRBV28 and TRBJ2-7): DVKVTQSSRYLVKRTGEKVFLECVQDMDHENMFWYRQDPGLGLRLIYFSYDVKMKEKGDIPEGYSVSREKKERFSLILESASTNQTSMYLCASRLAGVNEQYFGPGTRLTVT.